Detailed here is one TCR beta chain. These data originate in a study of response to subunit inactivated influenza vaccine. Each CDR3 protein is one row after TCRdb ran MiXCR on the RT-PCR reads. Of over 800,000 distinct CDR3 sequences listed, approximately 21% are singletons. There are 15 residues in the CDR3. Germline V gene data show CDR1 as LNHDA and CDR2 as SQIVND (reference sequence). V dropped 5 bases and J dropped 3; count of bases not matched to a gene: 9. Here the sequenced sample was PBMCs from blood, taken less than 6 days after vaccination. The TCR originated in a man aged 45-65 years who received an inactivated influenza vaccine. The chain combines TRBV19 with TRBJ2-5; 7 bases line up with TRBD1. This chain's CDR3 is CASSPWTGKEETQYF. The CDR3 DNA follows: TGTGCCAGTAGTCCATGGACAGGAAAAGAAGAGACCCAGTACTTC.